This passage covers 11 T cell receptor beta chains from one sample sequenced in a study of T cells in localized non-small cell lung cancer. The table came from immunoSEQ multiplex PCR; TCRdb's copy has only in-frame clones and leaves some out. The sample carries fewer than 40,000 clones, around 93% recorded once. This specimen was peripheral blood, taken before any cancer treatment. The receptors come from a female donor of 60 years or more with stage I lung adenocarcinoma.

The chain joins TRBV29-1 to TRBJ1-1, with D possibly being TRBD1 (5 bases). The CDR3 is made up of 12 amino acids. Germline CDR1 is SQVTM and CDR2 is ANQGSEA. The V end lost 2 bases, the J end lost 5 bases, and 9 bases lay between the germline ends. The chain's CDR3 is CSVEKGLTEAFF. CDR3 coding DNA: TGCAGCGTTGAAAAGGGGTTGACTGAAGCTTTCTTT.

The chain combines TRBV6-1 with TRBJ1-1, with a possible D match to TRBD1 (5 bases). CDR1 is MNHNS and CDR2 is SASEGT in the germline V gene. This CDR3 is 12 amino acids long. V dropped 7 bases and J dropped 5 bases, with 11 bases sitting between them. The CDR3 nucleotides read TGTGCCAGCACGGGGGTTGGGACTGAAGCTTTCTTT. Protein: CASTGVGTEAFF.

This sequence joins TRBV21-1 and TRBJ2-7; the table's D call, TRBD1, was not checked against the DNA. TRBV21-1 is given as a pseudogene. This CDR3 spans 16 amino acids. The CDR3 DNA reads as TGTGCCAGCACCCCATCCCAGGGGATACACCCCTACGAGCAGTACTTC. Protein sequence: CASTPSQGIHPYEQYF.

The chain uses TRBV7-2 and TRBJ2-5; 11 positions match TRBD2. The CDR3 sequence is 15 residues long. Trimming took 5 bases from V and 2 from J; bases not matched to a gene: 4. Germline CDR1 SGHTA, CDR2 FQGNSA. CDR3 nucleotides: TGTGCCAGCAGCCCCAGGACTAGCGGGCAAGAGACCCAGTACTTC. Translating gives CASSPRTSGQETQYF.

The chain recombines TRBV30 with TRBJ1-1, with 8 nucleotides matching TRBD1. V was clipped by 0 bases and J by 6 bases; unmatched bases: 6. Germline values: CDR1 GTSNPN, CDR2 SVGIG (reference sequence). The CDR3 contains 14 residues. CDR3 bases: TGTGCCTGGAGTGTGAGACAGGGGACCTCTGAAGCTTTCTTT. Its protein product is CAWSVRQGTSEAFF. Supplemented by reference TRBV30 and TRBJ1-1, the full variable domain reads SQTIHQWPATLVQPVGSPLSLECTVEGTSNPNLYWYRQAAGRGLQLLFYSVGIGQISSEVPQNLSASRPQDRQFILSSKKLLLSDSGFYLCAWSVRQGTSEAFFGQGTRLTVV.

The chain uses TRBV5-6 and TRBJ1-3; 7 bases match TRBD1. Germline V gene sequence: CDR1 SGHDT, CDR2 YYEEEE. J lost 0 bases, V lost 4 bases, and 4 bases had no gene match. The CDR3 sequence is 15 residues long. The CDR3: CASSRQGLSGNTIYF. DNA of the CDR3: TGTGCCAGCAGCCGACAGGGACTCTCTGGAAACACCATATATTTT.

The genes are TRBV7-9 and TRBJ2-3; the D is unclear. The germline V gene has CDR1 SEHNR and CDR2 FQNEAQ (reference sequence). V was pared by 5 bases and J by 2 bases, with 8 bases between. The CDR3 length is 13 residues. CDR3 residues: CASSPSDTDTQYF. The CDR3 nucleotides are TGTGCCAGCAGCCCGTCAGACACAGATACGCAGTATTTT. Full variable domain (rest looked up from reference TRBV7-9 and TRBJ2-3): DTGVSQNPRHKITKRGQNVTFRCDPISEHNRLYWYRQTLGQGPEFLTYFQNEAQLEKSRLLSDRFSAERPKGSFSTLEIQRTEQGDSAMYLCASSPSDTDTQYFGPGTRLTVL.

The J gene is TRBJ2-6, the V gene TRBV5-5; 10 nucleotides align to TRBD1. The germline V gene encodes CDR1 SGHKS and CDR2 YYEKEE (reference sequence). The V and J ends lost 4 bases and 0 bases, in that order; junction bases with no gene match: 7. The CDR3 has 18 amino acids. DNA of the CDR3: TGTGCCAGCAGCCCCCAGGGACAGGGGAACTCTGGGGCCAACGTCCTGACTTTC. Its translation: CASSPQGQGNSGANVLTF.

V and J are TRBV6-1 and TRBJ1-1; D gene uncertain. V lost 3 bases and J lost 5, with 16 bases in between. The CDR3 length is 15 residues. CDR1 and CDR2 from the germline V gene are MNHNS and SASEGT. The CDR3 DNA sequence: TGTGCCAGCAGTGATATCTCCAGGACTACAACTGAAGCTTTCTTT. This sequence encodes CASSDISRTTTEAFF.

The gene calls are TRBV29-1 and TRBJ2-2; the match to TRBD2 covers 10 bases. CDR3 size: 14 residues. V was pared by 4 bases and J by 6 bases, with 5 bases of the junction left unmatched. The V gene's germline CDR1 is SQVTM and CDR2 ANQGSEA. CDR3 nucleotides: TGCAGCGTTGGGAGCGGGAGGGGGGCCGGGGAGCTGTTTTTT. Its protein product is CSVGSGRGAGELFF.

The rearrangement joins TRBV7-2 to TRBJ1-5; D is uncertain. V was trimmed by 3 bases and J by 2 bases, leaving 8 bases between them. The CDR3 covers 14 residues. The germline V gene encodes CDR1 SGHTA and CDR2 FQGNSA. Here the CDR3 DNA reads TGTGCCAGCAGCTTTATAGGACGCAATCAGCCCCAGCATTTT. This encodes CASSFIGRNQPQHF.